Below are 18 T cell receptor beta chains sequenced from a single sample in a study of post-analysis software for immune sequencing data (dated by TCRdb to between 2014 and 2016). Their cognate antigens are unknown. Library prep was done by PCR. Instrument used: Illumina HiSeq 2500. Unique molecular identifiers were incorporated into TCR beta cDNA libraries to reduce PCR and sequencing biases. The public reads were run again by TCRdb, first through fastp at Q25 and then through MiXCR, and only productive beta chains were kept. Identical CDR3 protein sequences are pooled into one entry, listed with their most common genes and DNA. This sample lists 750,000 to 950,000 distinct CDR3 sequences; about half were detected once. The top ten hold roughly 5% of the sample. The study at large found these results: Several TRBV segments, including TRBV5-6, TRBV5-1 and TRBV20-1, were significantly more frequent in patients than controls.

Sequencing used blood. The receptors come from a girl between 5 and 17 years old with multiple sclerosis.

Here the CDR3 DNA reads TGTGCCAGCAGTCCCACACCGGGACAGGGGAAATACGAGCAGTACTTC. It specifies CASSPTPGQGKYEQYF. V gene TRBV12-3 or TRBV12-4 combines with J gene TRBJ2-7, with 10 bases identical to TRBD1. CDR3 length: 16 residues. The junction had 11 bases not matched to a gene; V was cut back by 5 bases and J by 4 bases.

The DNA of the CDR3 is TGTGCCAGCAGCGTAGAGGCGGGGTCTTACAATGAGCAGTTCTTC. As protein: CASSVEAGSYNEQFF. The chain joins TRBV9 to TRBJ2-1; perhaps TRBD2 as D (6 bases). Trimming shortened V by 0 bases and J by 4 bases, and 11 bases separated the two germline ends. The length of the CDR3 is 15 residues. Germline V CDR1 and CDR2: SGDLS, YYNGEE.

V gene TRBV7-9 combines with J gene TRBJ2-7; D uncertain. Germline CDR1 reads SEHNR; CDR2 reads FQNEAQ (reference sequence). The V gene lost 4 bases and the J gene lost 2 bases, with 15 bases spanning the gap. The CDR3 contains 15 residues. The CDR3 is CASSSRAGATYEQYF. The CDR3 coding sequence is TGTGCCAGCAGCTCCCGGGCCGGAGCTACCTACGAGCAGTACTTC.

V usage is TRBV7-6 and J usage is TRBJ2-7, with 16 nucleotides matching TRBD2. The CDR3 runs to 19 residues. Unmatched junction bases numbered 12, after V lost 5 bases and J lost 2 bases. Germline-derived CDR1 and CDR2 are SGHVS and FNYEAQ. The CDR3 DNA sequence: TGTGCCAGCAGCCCCAGGCCCGGGACTAGCGGGAGGGCCCCCTACGAGCAGTACTTC. Encoded protein: CASSPRPGTSGRAPYEQYF.

Only a few counts were recorded for this clonotype. The chain combines TRBV29-1 with TRBJ1-4; 8 bases are a match to TRBD1. V was pared by 7 bases and J by 5 bases, with 6 bases of the junction left unmatched. From germline, CDR1 is SQVTM and CDR2 ANQGSEA. The CDR3 has 13 residues. The CDR3 here is CSATGGKNEKLFF. CDR3 DNA sequence: TGCAGCGCCACAGGGGGAAAGAATGAAAAACTGTTTTTT. Full variable domain (rest looked up from reference TRBV29-1 and TRBJ1-4): SAVISQKPSRDICQRGTSLTIQCQVDSQVTMMFWYRQQPGQSLTLIATANQGSEATYESGFVIDKFPISRPNLTFSTLTVSNMSPEDSSIYLCSATGGKNEKLFFGSGTQLSVL.

The V call is TRBV7-2, the J call TRBJ1-5; TRBD1 aligns across 9 bases. In germline, CDR1 is SGHTA, CDR2 FQGNSA. The CDR3 runs to 13 residues. J lost 6 bases, V lost 5 bases, and 2 bases had no gene match. CDR3 residues: CASSTGGGQPQHF. CDR3 nucleotide sequence: TGTGCCAGCAGCACAGGGGGCGGTCAGCCCCAGCATTTT.

The rearrangement links TRBV6-1 to TRBJ1-5; no firm D call. The germline V gene has CDR1 MNHNS and CDR2 SASEGT. The V gene lost 10 bases and the J gene lost 0 bases, with 16 bases spanning the gap. The CDR3 extends over 15 amino acids. Here the CDR3 reads CATRLSGDSNQPQHF. Here the CDR3 DNA reads TGTGCCACTCGGCTTTCCGGGGATAGCAATCAGCCCCAGCATTTT.

V is TRBV13 and J is TRBJ2-1; possibly TRBD1 for D (8 bases). V dropped 1 base and J dropped 0 bases, with 19 bases sitting between them. The length of the CDR3 is 19 residues. CDR1 is PRHDT and CDR2 is FYEKMQ in the germline V gene (reference sequence). CDR3 in amino acids: CASSLATGGAGISYNEQFF. The CDR3 DNA reads TGTGCCAGCAGCTTAGCTACAGGGGGGGCGGGAATCTCCTACAATGAGCAGTTCTTC.

This chain links TRBV9 with TRBJ1-5, with 7 bases matching TRBD1. The CDR3 is 17 residues long. Per the germline V gene, CDR1 is SGDLS and CDR2 is YYNGEE. Trimming took 0 bases from V and 0 from J; bases not matched to a gene: 6. The CDR3 DNA follows: TGTGCCAGCAGCGTAGGGGACAGAAACCATAGCAATCAGCCCCAGCATTTT. As protein: CASSVGDRNHSNQPQHF. Full variable domain (outside the CDR3, taken from reference TRBV9 and TRBJ1-5): DSGVTQTPKHLITATGQRVTLRCSPRSGDLSVYWYQQSLDQGLQFLIQYYNGEERAKGNILERFSAQQFPDLHSELNLSSLELGDSALYFCASSVGDRNHSNQPQHFGDGTRLSIL.

This chain connects TRBV20-1 to TRBJ1-2; no clear D. V gave up 4 bases and J gave up 10 bases, with 19 bases separating them. Germline-derived CDR1 and CDR2 are DFQATT and SNEGSKA (reference sequence). This CDR3 is built from 13 residues. CDR3 nucleotides: TGCAGTGCTACCTTTGGGGAGTGGCATGACTACACCTTC. Amino acids: CSATFGEWHDYTF.

The V gene is TRBV4-2, the J gene TRBJ2-5; 10 bases agree with TRBD2. Germline V gene data show CDR1 as LGHNA and CDR2 as YNFKEQ. This CDR3 has 18 amino acids. Trimming removed 3 bases from V and 3 bases from J; junction bases left unmatched: 13. CDR3 nucleotide sequence: TGTGCCAGCAGCCAGATACGGGACTGGAGCGGGGGGGAAGAGACCCAGTACTTC. The encoded protein is CASSQIRDWSGGEETQYF.

The chain couples TRBV7-8 to TRBJ1-5; possibly TRBD1 for D (5 bases). This CDR3 spans 18 amino acids. V was pared by 1 base and J by 0 bases, with 16 bases between. Germline CDR1 reads SGHVS; CDR2 reads FQNEAQ. CDR3 protein: CASSLVAGHRYSNQPQHF. The CDR3 DNA reads as TGTGCCAGCAGCTTAGTCGCCGGACACCGATATAGCAATCAGCCCCAGCATTTT.

A few counts support this clonotype. Possible read error: a much larger clone is one base away. The chain combines TRBV13 with TRBJ2-5, with D perhaps assigned TRBD1 or TRBD2 (6 bases each). Germline values: CDR1 PRHDT, CDR2 FYEKMQ (reference sequence). This CDR3 is 13 amino acids long. The DNA for the CDR3 is TGTACCAGCAGCAAGACTAGGGGGGAGACCCAGTACTTC. It is translated as CTSSKTRGETQYF.

This clonotype was counted between two and nine times. The J gene is TRBJ2-5, the V gene TRBV13; TRBD2 aligns across 11 bases. In germline, CDR1 is PRHDT, CDR2 FYEKMQ (reference sequence). The trim removed 7 bases at V and 0 bases at J, leaving 4 bases unmatched. The CDR3 totals 15 residues. The CDR3 coding sequence is TGTGCCAGCACCCTGGGACTAGCGGACCAAGAGACCCAGTACTTC. This translates into CASTLGLADQETQYF.

The rearrangement uses TRBV4-1 and TRBJ1-2; D gene uncertain. The CDR3 sequence is 14 residues long. Germline CDR1 MGHRA, CDR2 YSYEKL. The V gene lost 4 bases and the J gene lost 8 bases, with 17 bases spanning the gap. In DNA form, the CDR3 reads TGCGCCAGCAGCCCGGGGATCGAGGGTGTGGGCTACACCTTC. It is translated as CASSPGIEGVGYTF.

The J gene is TRBJ2-4, the V gene TRBV29-1; 10 bases match TRBD2. The DNA end is a closer match to TRBJ2-5, so the J assignment may be wrong. The CDR3 consists of 20 residues. The germline gives CDR1 SQVTM, CDR2 ANQGSEA. CDR3 amino acids: CSVGGIVDLPTAGGPETQYF. Here the CDR3 DNA reads TGCAGCGTTGGGGGAATAGTAGATCTTCCCACAGCGGGAGGGCCTGAGACCCAGTACTTC.

The V gene is TRBV7-9, the J gene TRBJ1-2, with D possibly being TRBD1 (5 bases). The V end was cut by 7 bases, the J end by 7 bases, with 13 bases between. This CDR3 has 12 amino acids. Germline CDR1 reads SEHNR; CDR2 reads FQNEAQ (reference sequence). The CDR3 here is CASIPVGPGYTF. In nucleotides, the CDR3 is TGTGCCAGCATCCCCGTGGGACCTGGCTACACCTTC.

The chain links TRBV15 to TRBJ2-1, with TRBD2 matching 11 bases. The junction had 2 bases not matched to a gene; V was cut back by 1 base and J by 3 bases. The germline V gene encodes CDR1 LNHNV and CDR2 YYDKDF (reference sequence). This CDR3 spans 16 amino acids. The CDR3 is CATSRVGLAGYNEQFF. In nucleotides, the CDR3 is TGTGCCACCAGCAGAGTCGGACTAGCGGGCTACAATGAGCAGTTCTTC.